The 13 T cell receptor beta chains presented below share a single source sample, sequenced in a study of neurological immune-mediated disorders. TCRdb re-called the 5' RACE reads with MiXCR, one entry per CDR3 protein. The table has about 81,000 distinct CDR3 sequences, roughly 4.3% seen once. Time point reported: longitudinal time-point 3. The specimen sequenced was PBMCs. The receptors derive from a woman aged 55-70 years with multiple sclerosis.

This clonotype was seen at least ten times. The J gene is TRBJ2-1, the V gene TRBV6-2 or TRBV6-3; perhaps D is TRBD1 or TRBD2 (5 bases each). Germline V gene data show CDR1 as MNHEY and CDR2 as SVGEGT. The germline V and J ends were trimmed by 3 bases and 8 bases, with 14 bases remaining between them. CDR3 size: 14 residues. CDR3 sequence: CASSYSGTPHEQFF. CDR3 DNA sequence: TGTGCCAGCAGTTATTCGGGGACCCCGCATGAGCAGTTCTTC.

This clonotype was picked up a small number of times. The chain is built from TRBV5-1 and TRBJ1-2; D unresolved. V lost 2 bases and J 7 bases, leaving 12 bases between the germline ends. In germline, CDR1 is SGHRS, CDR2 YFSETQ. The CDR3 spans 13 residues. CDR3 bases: TGCGCCAGCAGCTTACCGCCCGCTCCTGGCTACACCTTC. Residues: CASSLPPAPGYTF.

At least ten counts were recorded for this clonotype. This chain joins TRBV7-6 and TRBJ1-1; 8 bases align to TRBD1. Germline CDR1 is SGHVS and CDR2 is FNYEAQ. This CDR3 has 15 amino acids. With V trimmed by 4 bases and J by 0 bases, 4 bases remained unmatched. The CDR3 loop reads CASSSGQGMNTEAFF. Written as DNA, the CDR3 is TGTGCCAGCAGCTCTGGACAGGGAATGAACACTGAAGCTTTCTTT.

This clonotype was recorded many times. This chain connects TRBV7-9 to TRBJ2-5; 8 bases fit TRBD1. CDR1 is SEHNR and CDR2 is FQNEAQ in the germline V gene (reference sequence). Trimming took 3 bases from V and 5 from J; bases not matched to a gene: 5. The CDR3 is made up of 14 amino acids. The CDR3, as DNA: TGTGCCAGCAGCTTTGGGACAGGAACGGAGACCCAGTACTTC. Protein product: CASSFGTGTETQYF. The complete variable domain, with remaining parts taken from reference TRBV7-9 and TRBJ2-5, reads DTGVSQNPRHKITKRGQNVTFRCDPISEHNRLYWYRQTLGQGPEFLTYFQNEAQLEKSRLLSDRFSAERPKGSFSTLEIQRTEQGDSAMYLCASSFGTGTETQYFGPGTRLLVL.

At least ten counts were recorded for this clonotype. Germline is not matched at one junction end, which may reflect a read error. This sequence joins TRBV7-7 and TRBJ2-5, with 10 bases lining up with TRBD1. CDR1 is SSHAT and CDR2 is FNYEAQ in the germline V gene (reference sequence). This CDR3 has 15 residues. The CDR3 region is CASSLAGQGTETQYF. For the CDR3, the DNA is TGTGCTAGCAGCTTAGCGGGACAGGGGACAGAGACCCAGTACTTC. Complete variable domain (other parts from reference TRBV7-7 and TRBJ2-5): GAGVSQSPRYKVTKRGQDVTLRCDPISSHATLYWYQQALGQGPEFLTYFNYEAQPDKSGLPSDRFSAERPEGSISTLTIQRTEQRDSAMYRCASSLAGQGTETQYFGPGTRLLVL.

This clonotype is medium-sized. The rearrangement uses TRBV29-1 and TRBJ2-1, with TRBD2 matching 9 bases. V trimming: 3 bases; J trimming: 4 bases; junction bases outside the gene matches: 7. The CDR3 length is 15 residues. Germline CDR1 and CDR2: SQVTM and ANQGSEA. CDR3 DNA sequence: TGCAGCGTTGACCCCTTTGCGGGGGGGTACAATGAGCAGTTCTTC. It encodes CSVDPFAGGYNEQFF.

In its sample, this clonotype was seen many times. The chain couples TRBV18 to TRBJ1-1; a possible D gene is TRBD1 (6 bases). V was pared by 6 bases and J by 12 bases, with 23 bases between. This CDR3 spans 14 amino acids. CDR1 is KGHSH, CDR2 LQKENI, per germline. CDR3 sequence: CASSDQGSRPESFF. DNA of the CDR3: TGTGCCAGCTCGGATCAGGGGTCCCGGCCAGAATCTTTCTTT.

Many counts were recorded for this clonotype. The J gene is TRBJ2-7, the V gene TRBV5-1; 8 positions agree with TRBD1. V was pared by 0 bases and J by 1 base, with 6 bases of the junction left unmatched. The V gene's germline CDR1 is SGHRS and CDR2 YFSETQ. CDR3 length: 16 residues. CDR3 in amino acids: CASSLAGGERSYEQYF. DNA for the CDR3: TGCGCCAGCAGCTTGGCAGGGGGCGAGCGTTCCTACGAGCAGTACTTC.

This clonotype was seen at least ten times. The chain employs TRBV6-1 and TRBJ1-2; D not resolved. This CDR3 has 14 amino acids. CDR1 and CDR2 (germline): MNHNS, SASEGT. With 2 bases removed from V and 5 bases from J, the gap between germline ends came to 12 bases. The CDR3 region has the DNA TGTGCCAGCAGTGAAAGGGTGGAAAGTTATGGCTACACCTTC. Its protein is CASSERVESYGYTF.

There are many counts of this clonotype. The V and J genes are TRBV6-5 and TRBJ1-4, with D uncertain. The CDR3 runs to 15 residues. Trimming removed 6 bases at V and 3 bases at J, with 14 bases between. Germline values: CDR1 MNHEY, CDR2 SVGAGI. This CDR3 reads CASSPDPWANEKLFF. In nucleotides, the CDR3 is TGTGCCAGCAGCCCCGACCCGTGGGCTAATGAAAAACTGTTTTTT.

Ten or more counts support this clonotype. CDR3 DNA sequence: TGTGCCAGCACTTTCGGACAGAGCTCCTACGAGCAGTACTTC. Translation gives CASTFGQSSYEQYF. The chain has TRBV28 and TRBJ2-7; D might be TRBD1 (6 bases). CDR1 is MDHEN, CDR2 SYDVKM, per germline. The CDR3 length is 14 residues. V lost 7 bases, J lost 0 bases, and 13 bases lay in between.

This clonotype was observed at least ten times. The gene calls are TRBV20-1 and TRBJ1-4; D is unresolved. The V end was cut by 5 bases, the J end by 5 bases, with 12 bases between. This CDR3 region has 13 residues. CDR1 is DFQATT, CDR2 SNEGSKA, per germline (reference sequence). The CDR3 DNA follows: TGCAGTGCTCCTCCGGGAGGGAATGAAAAACTGTTTTTT. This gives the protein CSAPPGGNEKLFF.

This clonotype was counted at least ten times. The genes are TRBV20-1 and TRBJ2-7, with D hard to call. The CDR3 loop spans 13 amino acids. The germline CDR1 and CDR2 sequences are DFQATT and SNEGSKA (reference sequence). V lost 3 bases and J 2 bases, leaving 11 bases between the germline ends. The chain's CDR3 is CSASSPSTYEQYF. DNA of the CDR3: TGCAGTGCTAGTTCTCCTTCCACCTACGAGCAGTACTTC.